The T cell receptor beta chain under discussion was sequenced for a study of blood T cell repertoires in COVID-19. The CDR3 runs 12 residues. Germline V CDR1 and CDR2: SNHLY, FYNNEI. V trimming: 8 bases; J trimming: 6 bases; junction bases outside the gene matches: 3. The assay was immunoSEQ multiplex PCR, and TCRdb's table has in-frame clones only and misses some. The repertoire holds about 280,000 clones, with 65% to 90% as singletons. This chain joins TRBV2 and TRBJ2-2, with TRBD2 identical over 7 bases. This clonotype was sampled from a man in his forties or fifties with active or convalescent COVID-19. The sample taken for sequencing was peripheral blood. The CDR3 nucleotides are TGTGCCAGCCGGGGGGTTGCCGGGGAGCTGTTTTTT. It yields the protein CASRGVAGELFF.